The source of this TCR beta chain is a study of blood T cell repertoires in COVID-19 (dated by TCRdb to about 2020). About the study as a whole: The collaborator samples originated in the United States, Italy and Spain and spanned the acute and convalescent phases of COVID-19. Sample metadata almost always included a de-identified subject ID, COVID-19 status, age in years and sex. The material from the prospective study consisted of cDNA or gDNA derived from T cells, B-cell-depleted T cells, or PBMCs. Where available, HLA class I and class II types were obtained from metadata supplied by the sample provider rather than from assay-based typing. The samples were drawn from two sources: the first 160 participants of the ongoing ImmuneRACE study, and fewer than 1,500 subjects contributed by 6 global collaborators. The dataset comprised deeply sampled blood TCRbeta repertoires from subjects exposed to, actively infected with, or recovered from COVID-19. A freely available public database, intended as a resource for researchers studying the immune response to SARS-CoV-2, is where the repertoires were released. What the authors observed across the whole study: Clinical and demographic metadata were provided uncurated, with the amount varying by source and participant.

Another Seattle source contributed samples from volunteer blood donors who had recovered from COVID-19. Collaborating institutions collected whole blood in K2EDTA tubes following their own protocols. Collaborator samples were shipped for TCRbeta analysis as frozen whole blood, isolated PBMCs, or DNA extracted from either sample type. TCRbeta CDR3 regions were amplified from genomic DNA using the immunoSEQ Assay, a bias-controlled multiplex PCR. Per the original workflow: Nucleated cell counts per sample were estimated from amplification of reference gene primers within the assay. Sequence reads were collapsed and filtered to measure the absolute abundance of every unique TCRbeta CDR3 rearrangement. Productive Simpson clonality was computed per sample as the square root of Simpson's diversity index over productive rearrangements. TCRdb obtained this table from immuneACCESS and retained in-frame rearrangements with V and J assigned. These tables miss some clones; where compared with another copy, unresolved V genes account for less than half of the shortfall, and the remainder is unexplained. For V, J and clone size, that table is used; D and trimming come from the DNA. The sample table holds about 190,000 clones, of which approximately 80% were seen once. The ten largest clones take up about 13% of the sample.

Comment on this clone: There is no known antigen for this receptor. Within one base of it there is no much larger clone, and no base qualities were kept.

Via the germline V gene, CDR1 is MNHEY and CDR2 SVGEGT. V loses 2 bases of germline sequence and J loses 0 bases, and the interval between the two ends is 16 bases. Spanning cysteine to phenylalanine, the CDR3 consists of 17 amino acids. The DNA shown is the 51-base CDR3, in frame from base 1. Here the chain combines TRBV6-2 or TRBV6-3 and TRBJ1-1, with no reliable assignment of the D segment. The source is a man between 50 and 59 years old who had recovered from COVID-19. The specimen was peripheral blood. The nucleotides are TGTGCCAGCAGTTACCAACTTGGGAGACCGATGAACACTGAAGCTTTCTTT. It codes for CASSYQLGRPMNTEAFF.